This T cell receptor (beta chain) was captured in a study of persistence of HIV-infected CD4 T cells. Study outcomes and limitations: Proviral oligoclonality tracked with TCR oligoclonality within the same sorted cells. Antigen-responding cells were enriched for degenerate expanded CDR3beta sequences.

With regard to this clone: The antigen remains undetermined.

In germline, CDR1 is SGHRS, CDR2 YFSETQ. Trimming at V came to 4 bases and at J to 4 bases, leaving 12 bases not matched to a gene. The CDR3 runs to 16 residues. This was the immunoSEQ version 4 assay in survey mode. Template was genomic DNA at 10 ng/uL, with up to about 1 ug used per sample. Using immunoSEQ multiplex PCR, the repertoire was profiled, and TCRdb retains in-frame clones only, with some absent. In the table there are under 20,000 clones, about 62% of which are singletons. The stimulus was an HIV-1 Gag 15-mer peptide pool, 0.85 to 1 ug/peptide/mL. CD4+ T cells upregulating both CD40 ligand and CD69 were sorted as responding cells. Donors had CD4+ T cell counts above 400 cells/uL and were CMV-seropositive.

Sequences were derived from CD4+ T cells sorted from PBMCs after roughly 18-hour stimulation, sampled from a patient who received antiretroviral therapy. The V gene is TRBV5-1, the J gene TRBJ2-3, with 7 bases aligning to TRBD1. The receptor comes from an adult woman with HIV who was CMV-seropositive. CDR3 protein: CASSIPTGADSDTQYF. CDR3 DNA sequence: TGCGCCAGCAGCATTCCAACAGGGGCGGATTCAGATACGCAGTATTTT. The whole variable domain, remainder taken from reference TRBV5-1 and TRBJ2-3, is KAGVTQTPRYLIKTRGQQVTLSCSPISGHRSVSWYQQTPGQGLQFLFEYFSETQRNKGNFPGRFSGRQFSNSRSEMNVSTLELGDSALYLCASSIPTGADSDTQYFGPGTRLTVL.